This T cell receptor beta chain was recorded in a study of T cells expressing NK-cell markers. About the study: CD3+CD56+NKG2C+, CD3+CD56+NKG2C- and CD3+CD56-NKG2C+ T cells, once sorted, supplied the TCR beta repertoires. Findings and limits, study-wide: The study did not resolve the HCMV specificity of expanded NKG2C+ T cell clones.

There are 14 residues in the CDR3. Germline loops: CDR1 KGHDR, CDR2 SFDVKD. On this clonotype: What it binds is unknown.

No DNA is given; TCRdb re-called the 5' RACE reads and lists each CDR3 protein once. The table lists roughly 380,000 distinct CDR3 sequences. Sequencing was performed on blood T cells: a sorted CD56 or NKG2C T cell subset, CD4+ or CD8+ T cells, or bulk PBMC T cells (not recorded which). The rearrangement links TRBV24-1 to TRBJ2-5; TCRdb lists TRBD1, though no DNA is available to test this call. This TCR was recovered from a man aged 18 to 69 in good health. This chain's CDR3 is CATSGTGFGETQYF.